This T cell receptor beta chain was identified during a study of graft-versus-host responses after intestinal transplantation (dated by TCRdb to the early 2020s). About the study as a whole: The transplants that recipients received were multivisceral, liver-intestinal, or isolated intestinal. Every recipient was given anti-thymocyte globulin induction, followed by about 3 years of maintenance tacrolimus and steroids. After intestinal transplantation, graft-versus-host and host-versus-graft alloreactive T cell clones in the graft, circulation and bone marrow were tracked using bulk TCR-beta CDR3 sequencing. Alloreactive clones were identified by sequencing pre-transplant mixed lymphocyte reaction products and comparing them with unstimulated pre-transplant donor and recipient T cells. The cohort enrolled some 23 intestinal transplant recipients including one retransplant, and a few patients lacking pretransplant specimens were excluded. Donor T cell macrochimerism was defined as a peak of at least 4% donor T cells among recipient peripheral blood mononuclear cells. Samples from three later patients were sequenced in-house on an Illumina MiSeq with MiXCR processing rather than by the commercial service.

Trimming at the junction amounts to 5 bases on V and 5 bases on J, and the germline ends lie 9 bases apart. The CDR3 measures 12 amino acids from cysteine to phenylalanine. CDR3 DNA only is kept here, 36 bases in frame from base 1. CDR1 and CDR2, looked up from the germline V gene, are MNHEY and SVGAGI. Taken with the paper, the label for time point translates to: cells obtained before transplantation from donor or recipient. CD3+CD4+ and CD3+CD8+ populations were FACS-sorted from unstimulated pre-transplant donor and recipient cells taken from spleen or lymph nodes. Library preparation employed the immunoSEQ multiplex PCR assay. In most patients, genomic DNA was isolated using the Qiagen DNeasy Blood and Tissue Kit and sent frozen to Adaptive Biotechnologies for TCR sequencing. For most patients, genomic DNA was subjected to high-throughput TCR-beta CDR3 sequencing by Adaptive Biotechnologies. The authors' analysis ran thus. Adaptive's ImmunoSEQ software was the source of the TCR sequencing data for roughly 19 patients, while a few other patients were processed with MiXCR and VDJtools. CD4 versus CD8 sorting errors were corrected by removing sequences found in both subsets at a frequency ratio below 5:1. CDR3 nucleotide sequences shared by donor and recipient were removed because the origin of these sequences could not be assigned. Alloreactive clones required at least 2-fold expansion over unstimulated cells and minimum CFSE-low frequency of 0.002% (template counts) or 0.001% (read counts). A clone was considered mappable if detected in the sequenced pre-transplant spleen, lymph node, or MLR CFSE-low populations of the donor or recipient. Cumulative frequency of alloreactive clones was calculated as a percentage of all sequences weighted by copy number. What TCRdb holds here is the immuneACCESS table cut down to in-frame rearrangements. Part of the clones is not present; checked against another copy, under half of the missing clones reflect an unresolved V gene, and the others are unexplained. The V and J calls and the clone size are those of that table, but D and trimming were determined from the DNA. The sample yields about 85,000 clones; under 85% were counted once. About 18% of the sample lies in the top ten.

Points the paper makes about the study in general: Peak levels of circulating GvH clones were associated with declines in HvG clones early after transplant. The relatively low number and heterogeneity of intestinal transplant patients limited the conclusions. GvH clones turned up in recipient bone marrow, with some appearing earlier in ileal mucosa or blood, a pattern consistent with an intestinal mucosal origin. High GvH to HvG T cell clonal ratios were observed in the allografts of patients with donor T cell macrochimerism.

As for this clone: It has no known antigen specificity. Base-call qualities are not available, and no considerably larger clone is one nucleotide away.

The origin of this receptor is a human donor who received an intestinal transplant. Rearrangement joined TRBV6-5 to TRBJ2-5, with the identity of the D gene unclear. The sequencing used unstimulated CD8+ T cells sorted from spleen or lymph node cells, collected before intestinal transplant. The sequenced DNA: TGTGCCAGCAGTCCCTCGGTGGAGACCCAGTACTTC. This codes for CASSPSVETQYF.